These 13 T cell receptor beta chains came from one sample sequenced in a study of blood T cell repertoires in COVID-19. Profiling relied on immunoSEQ multiplex PCR, and the TCRdb table lists in-frame clones only, not all of them. The table has roughly 150,000 clones, 79% seen once. Sequencing was done on a sample of PBMCs or T cells enriched from blood (not recorded which). The receptor set was obtained from a woman in her sixties or seventies in a cohort exposed to, infected with or recovered from COVID-19 (not recorded which).

The genes are TRBV18 and TRBJ1-4; 8 positions agree with TRBD1. V lost 2 bases to trimming and J lost 8 bases; unmatched junction nucleotides: 13. The V gene's germline CDR1 is KGHSH and CDR2 LQKENI. The CDR3 has 17 amino acids. CDR3 protein: CASSPSGQVLMGEKLFF. The CDR3 DNA is TGTGCCAGCTCACCATCGGGACAGGTTTTGATGGGGGAAAAACTGTTTTTT.

The rearrangement links TRBV11-3 to TRBJ1-2; TRBD1 matches at 8 bases. V shed 5 bases, J shed 7 bases, and the junction held 12 bases outside the gene matches. The CDR3 consists of 15 residues. CDR1 is SGHNT, CDR2 YENEEA, per germline. The CDR3 loop is CASSLRADRASGYTF. The CDR3 bases are TGTGCCAGCAGCCTACGAGCGGACAGGGCGTCTGGCTACACCTTC. Filled out from reference TRBV11-3 and TRBJ1-2, the complete variable domain reads EAGVVQSPRYKIIEKKQPVAFWCNPISGHNTLYWYLQNLGQGPELLIRYENEEAVDDSQLPKDRFSAERLKGVDSTLKIQPAELGDSAVYLCASSLRADRASGYTFGSGTRLTVV.

This sequence joins TRBV14 and TRBJ1-4, with D hard to call. CDR3 length: 13 amino acids. Trimming removed 0 bases at V and 10 bases at J, with 9 bases between. Germline values: CDR1 SGHDN, CDR2 FVKESK. The CDR3 loop reads CASSQDRGRKLFF. Here the CDR3 DNA reads TGTGCCAGCAGCCAAGATCGAGGTCGAAAACTGTTTTTT.

The chain has TRBV29-1 and TRBJ1-1, with 7 bases lining up with TRBD1. Germline loops: CDR1 SQVTM, CDR2 ANQGSEA. The junction had 10 bases not matched to a gene; V was cut back by 7 bases and J by 5 bases. The CDR3 length is 13 residues. CDR3 sequence: CSAGRQGITEAFF. Here the CDR3 DNA reads TGCAGCGCCGGGAGACAGGGAATTACTGAAGCTTTCTTT.

The CDR3 region is CASSSGQGTGEQYF. For the CDR3, the DNA is TGTGCCAGCAGTTCCGGACAGGGAACGGGGGAGCAGTACTTC. J is TRBJ2-7 and V is TRBV28; 8 nucleotides match TRBD1. Germline trimming cut 4 bases from V and 7 bases from J; bases unmatched to any gene: 9. CDR3 length equals 14 residues. CDR1 MDHEN and CDR2 SYDVKM come from the germline V gene.

The chain combines TRBV21-1 with TRBJ2-1; the DNA was not used to check the table's D call, TRBD1. TRBV21-1 is marked as a pseudogene. There are 20 residues in the CDR3. Here the CDR3 reads CASSKDLVSTGAYSYNEQFF. In DNA, the CDR3 is TGTGCCAGCAGCAAAGACCTTGTTTCGACAGGGGCCTACTCCTACAATGAGCAGTTCTTC.

V gene TRBV3-1 (or the pseudogene TRBV3-2) combines with J gene TRBJ1-2; TRBD1 is a possible D gene (5 bases). Germline V gene lookup returns CDR1 LGHDT and CDR2 YNNKEL (reference sequence). V lost 1 base and J 2 bases, leaving 8 bases between the germline ends. This CDR3 has 14 amino acids. The CDR3, as DNA: TGTGCCAGCAGCCAAGGGGGGGGAAACTATGGCTACACCTTC. Translated, it gives CASSQGGGNYGYTF.

This chain uses TRBV11-3 with TRBJ1-2, with 7 bases identical to TRBD1. The junction had 11 bases not matched to a gene; V was cut back by 6 bases and J by 4 bases. The CDR3 consists of 15 residues. CDR1 and CDR2 from the germline V gene are SGHNT and YENEEA. The CDR3 region has the DNA TGTGCCAGCAGTCCCGACAGGGACCCTAGCTATGGCTACACCTTC. Protein product: CASSPDRDPSYGYTF.

This rearrangement joins TRBV28 to TRBJ2-7; the D is unclear. Per germline, CDR1 MDHEN and CDR2 SYDVKM. V gave up 5 bases and J gave up 3 bases, with 5 bases separating them. The CDR3 is 11 amino acids. CDR3 loop: CASSAGYEQYF. The CDR3, as DNA: TGTGCCAGCAGTGCCGGCTACGAGCAGTACTTC.

The V gene is TRBV7-9, the J gene TRBJ1-5; D is ambiguous. The V and J ends lost 4 bases and 6 bases respectively, with 13 bases between them. This CDR3 has 14 amino acids. Germline values: CDR1 SEHNR, CDR2 FQNEAQ (reference sequence). The CDR3 region is CASSSSSGIQPQHF. The CDR3 region has the DNA TGTGCCAGCAGCTCCAGTTCGGGGATTCAGCCCCAGCATTTT.

This chain connects TRBV27 to TRBJ2-7; TRBD2 agrees at 7 bases. Per germline, CDR1 MNHEY and CDR2 SMNVEV (reference sequence). The CDR3 has 14 residues. V gave up 9 bases and J gave up 2 bases; unmatched junction bases: 10. For the CDR3, the DNA is TGTGCCAGTTCGGCCTGGCGGGGGACCTACGAGCAGTACTTC. It yields the protein CASSAWRGTYEQYF.

V is TRBV24-1 and J is TRBJ1-2; D might be TRBD1 (5 bases). CDR3 length: 13 amino acids. The ends were cut back, 4 bases at V and 8 bases at J, with 13 bases in the middle. Germline V gene lookup returns CDR1 KGHDR and CDR2 SFDVKD. Written as DNA, the CDR3 is TGTGCCACCAGTGAGTCCCCGGGGGGGGGCTACACCTTC. This gives the protein CATSESPGGGYTF.

The chain uses TRBV19 and TRBJ1-3, with a tentative D call TRBD1 (6 bases). The V end lost 5 bases, the J end lost 0 bases, and 11 bases lay between the germline ends. The germline V gene encodes CDR1 LNHDA and CDR2 SQIVND (reference sequence). This CDR3 comprises 15 residues. The CDR3 DNA sequence: TGTGCCAGTAGTTGGGACACCGTCTCTGGAAACACCATATATTTT. Protein sequence: CASSWDTVSGNTIYF.